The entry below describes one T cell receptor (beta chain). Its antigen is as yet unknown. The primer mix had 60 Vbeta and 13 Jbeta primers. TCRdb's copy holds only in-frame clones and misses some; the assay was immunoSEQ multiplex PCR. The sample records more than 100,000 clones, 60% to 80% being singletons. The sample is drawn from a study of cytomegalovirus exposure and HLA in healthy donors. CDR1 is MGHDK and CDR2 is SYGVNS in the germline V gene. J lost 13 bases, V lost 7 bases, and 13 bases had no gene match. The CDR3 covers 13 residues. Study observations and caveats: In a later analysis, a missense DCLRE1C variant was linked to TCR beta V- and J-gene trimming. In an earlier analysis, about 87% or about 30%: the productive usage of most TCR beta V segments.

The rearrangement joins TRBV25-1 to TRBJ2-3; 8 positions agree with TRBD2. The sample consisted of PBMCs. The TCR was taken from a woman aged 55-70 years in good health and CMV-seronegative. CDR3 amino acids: CASTEWGGGLEYF. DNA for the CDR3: TGTGCCAGCACCGAATGGGGCGGGGGGCTGGAGTATTTT.